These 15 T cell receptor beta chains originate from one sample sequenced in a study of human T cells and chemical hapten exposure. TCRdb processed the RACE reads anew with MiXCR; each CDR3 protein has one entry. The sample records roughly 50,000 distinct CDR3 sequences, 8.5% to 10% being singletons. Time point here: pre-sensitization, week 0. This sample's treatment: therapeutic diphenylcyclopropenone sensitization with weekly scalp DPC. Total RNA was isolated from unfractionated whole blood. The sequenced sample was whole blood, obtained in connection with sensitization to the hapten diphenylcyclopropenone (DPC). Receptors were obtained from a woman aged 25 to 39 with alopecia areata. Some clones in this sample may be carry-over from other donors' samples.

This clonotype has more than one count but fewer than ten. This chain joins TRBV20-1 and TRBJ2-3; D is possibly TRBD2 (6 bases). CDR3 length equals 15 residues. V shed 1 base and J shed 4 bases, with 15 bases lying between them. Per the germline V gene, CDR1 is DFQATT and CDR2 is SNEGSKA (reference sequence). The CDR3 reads CSARGDGSGADTQYF. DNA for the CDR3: TGCAGTGCTAGAGGGGACGGCTCGGGGGCAGATACGCAGTATTTT.

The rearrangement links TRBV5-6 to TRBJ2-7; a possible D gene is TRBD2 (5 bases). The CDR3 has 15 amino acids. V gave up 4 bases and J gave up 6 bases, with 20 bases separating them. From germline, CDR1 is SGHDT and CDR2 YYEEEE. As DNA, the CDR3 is TGTGCCAGCAGCAACCGGGATACACTTCGCCGCGAGCAGTACTTC. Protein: CASSNRDTLRREQYF.

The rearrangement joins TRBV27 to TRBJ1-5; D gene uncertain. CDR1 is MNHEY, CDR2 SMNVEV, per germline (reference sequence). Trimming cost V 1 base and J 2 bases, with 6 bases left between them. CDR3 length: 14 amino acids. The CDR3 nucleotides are TGTGCCAGCAGTTTATGGAATGGCAATCAGCCCCAGCATTTT. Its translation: CASSLWNGNQPQHF.

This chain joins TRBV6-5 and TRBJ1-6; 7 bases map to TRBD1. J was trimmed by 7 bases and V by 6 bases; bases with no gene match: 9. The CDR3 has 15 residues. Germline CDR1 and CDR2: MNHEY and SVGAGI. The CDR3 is CASSSRDRQNSPLHF. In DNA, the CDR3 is TGTGCCAGCAGCTCAAGGGACAGACAAAATTCACCCCTCCACTTT.

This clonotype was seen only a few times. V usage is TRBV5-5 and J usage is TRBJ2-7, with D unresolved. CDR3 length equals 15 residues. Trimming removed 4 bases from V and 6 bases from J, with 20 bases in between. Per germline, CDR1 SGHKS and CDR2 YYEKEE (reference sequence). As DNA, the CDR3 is TGTGCCAGCAGCCCCCCGGGTCATTCTGGTCGCGAGCAGTACTTC. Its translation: CASSPPGHSGREQYF.

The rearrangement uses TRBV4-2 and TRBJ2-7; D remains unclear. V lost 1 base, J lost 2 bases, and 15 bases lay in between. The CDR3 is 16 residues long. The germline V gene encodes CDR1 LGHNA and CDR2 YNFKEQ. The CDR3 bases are TGTGCCAGCAGCCAAGTTGGCGAGGCAGACGCCTACGAGCAGTACTTC. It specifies CASSQVGEADAYEQYF.

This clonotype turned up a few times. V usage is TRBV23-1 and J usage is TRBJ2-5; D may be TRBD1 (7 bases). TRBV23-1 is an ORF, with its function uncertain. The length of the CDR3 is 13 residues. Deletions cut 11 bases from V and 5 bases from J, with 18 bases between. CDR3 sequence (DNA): TGCGCCCCCGAGAAGGCAGGGGGGGAGACCCAGTACTTC. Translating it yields CAPEKAGGETQYF.

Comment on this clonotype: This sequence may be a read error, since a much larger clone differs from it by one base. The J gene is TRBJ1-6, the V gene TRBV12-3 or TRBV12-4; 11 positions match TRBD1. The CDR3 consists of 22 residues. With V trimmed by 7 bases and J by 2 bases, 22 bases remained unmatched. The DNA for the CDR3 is TGTGCCAGCAAGTTATACTCCCTCTCGGGGGACAGGGGGTCGGCCTATAATTCACCCCTCCACTTT. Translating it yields CASKLYSLSGDRGSAYNSPLHF.

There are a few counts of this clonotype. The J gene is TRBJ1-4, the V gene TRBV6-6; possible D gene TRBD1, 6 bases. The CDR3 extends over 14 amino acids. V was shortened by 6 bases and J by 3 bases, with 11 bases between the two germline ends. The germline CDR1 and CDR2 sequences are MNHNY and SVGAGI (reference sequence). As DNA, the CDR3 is TGTGCCAGCAGACGGACAGTATCTAATGAAAAACTGTTTTTT. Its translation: CASRRTVSNEKLFF.

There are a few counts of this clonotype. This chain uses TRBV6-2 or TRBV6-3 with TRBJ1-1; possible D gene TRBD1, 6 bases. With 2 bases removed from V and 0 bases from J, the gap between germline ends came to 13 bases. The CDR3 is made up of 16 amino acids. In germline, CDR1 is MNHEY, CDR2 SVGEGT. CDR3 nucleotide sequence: TGTGCCAGCAGTTACCGGGGGGCGAACGTGAACACTGAAGCTTTCTTT. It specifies CASSYRGANVNTEAFF.

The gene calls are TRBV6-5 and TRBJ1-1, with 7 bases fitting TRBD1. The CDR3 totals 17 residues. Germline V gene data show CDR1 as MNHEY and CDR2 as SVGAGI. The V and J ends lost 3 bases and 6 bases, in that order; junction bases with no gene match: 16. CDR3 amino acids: CASSYLFVGQRRSEAFF. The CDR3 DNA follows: TGTGCCAGCAGTTATTTATTCGTGGGACAGCGGAGGTCTGAAGCTTTCTTT.

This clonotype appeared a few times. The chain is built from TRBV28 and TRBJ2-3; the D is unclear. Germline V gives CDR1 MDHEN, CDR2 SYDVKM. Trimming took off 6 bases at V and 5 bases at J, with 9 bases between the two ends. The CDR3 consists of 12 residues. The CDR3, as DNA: TGTGCCAGCAGCGCTGAAGTAGATACGCAGTATTTT. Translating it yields CASSAEVDTQYF.

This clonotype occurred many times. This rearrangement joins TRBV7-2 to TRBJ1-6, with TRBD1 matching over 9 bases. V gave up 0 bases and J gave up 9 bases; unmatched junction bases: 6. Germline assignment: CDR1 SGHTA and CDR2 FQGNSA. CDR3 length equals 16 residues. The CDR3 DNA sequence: TGTGCCAGCAGCTTAGCGCTAGGACAGGGGTCTTCACCCCTCCACTTT. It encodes CASSLALGQGSSPLHF.

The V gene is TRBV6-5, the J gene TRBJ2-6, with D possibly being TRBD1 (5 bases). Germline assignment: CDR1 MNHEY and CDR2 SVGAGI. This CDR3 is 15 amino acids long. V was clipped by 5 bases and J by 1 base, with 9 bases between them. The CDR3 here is CASSNRQSGANVLTF. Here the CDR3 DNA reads TGTGCCAGCAGTAACAGACAGTCTGGGGCCAACGTCCTGACTTTC.

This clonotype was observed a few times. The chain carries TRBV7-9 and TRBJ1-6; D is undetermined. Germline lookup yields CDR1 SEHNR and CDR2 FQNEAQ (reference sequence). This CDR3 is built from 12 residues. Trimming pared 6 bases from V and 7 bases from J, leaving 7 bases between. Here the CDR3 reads CASSQENSPLHF. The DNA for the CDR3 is TGTGCCAGCAGTCAGGAAAATTCACCCCTCCACTTT.